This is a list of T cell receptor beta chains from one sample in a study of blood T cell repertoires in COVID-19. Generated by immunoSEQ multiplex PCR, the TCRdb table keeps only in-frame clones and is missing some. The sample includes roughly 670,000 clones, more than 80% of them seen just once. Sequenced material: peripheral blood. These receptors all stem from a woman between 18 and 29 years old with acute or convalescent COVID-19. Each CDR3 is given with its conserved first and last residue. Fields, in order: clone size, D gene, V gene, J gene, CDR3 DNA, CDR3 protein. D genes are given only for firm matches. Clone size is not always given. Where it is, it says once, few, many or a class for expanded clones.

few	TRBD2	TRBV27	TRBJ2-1	TGTGCCAGCAATTTATCTGGCGGGGGGTTCTACAATGAGCAGTTCTTC	CASNLSGGGFYNEQFF
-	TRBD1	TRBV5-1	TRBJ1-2	TGCGCCAGCAGCTCCAACGTGGGACAGGGAGCTGGCTACACCTTC	CASSSNVGQGAGYTF
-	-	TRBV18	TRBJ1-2	TGTGCCAGCTCACCGGCGCAGGGATTATATGGCTACACCTTC	CASSPAQGLYGYTF
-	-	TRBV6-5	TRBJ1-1	TGTGCCAGCAGCCGCACCGGGGGGTGGACTGAAGCTTTCTTT	CASSRTGGWTEAFF
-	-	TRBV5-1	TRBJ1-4	TGCGCCAGCAGCTTGGCGGGGGGGAGTAATGAAAAACTGTTTTTT	CASSLAGGSNEKLFF
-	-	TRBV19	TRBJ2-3	TGTGCCAGTAGTATGGCGCAGGTGGCAGATACGCAGTATTTT	CASSMAQVADTQYF
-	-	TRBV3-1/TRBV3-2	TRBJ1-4	TGTGCCAGCAGCCGGGACATTGTTGAAAAACTGTTTTTT	CASSRDIVEKLFF
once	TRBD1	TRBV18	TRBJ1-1	TGTGCCAGCTCACCAGAGGGGGCGGTTGCGGTACCTACTGAAGCTTTCTTT	CASSPEGAVAVPTEAFF
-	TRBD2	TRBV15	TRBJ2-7	TGTGCCACCAGCGCAAGGACTAGGGGCAACGAGCAGTACTTC	CATSARTRGNEQYF
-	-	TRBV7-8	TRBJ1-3	TGTGCCAGCAGCTTACGTCCCCAACTCTCTGGAAACACCATATATTTT	CASSLRPQLSGNTIYF
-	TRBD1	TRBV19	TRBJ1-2	TGTGCCAGTAGTATCGACAGGGACTATGGCTACACCTTC	CASSIDRDYGYTF
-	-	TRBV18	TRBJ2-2	TGTGCCAGCTCACGACTTAACCAATTGGCCGGGGAGCTGTTTTTT	CASSRLNQLAGELFF
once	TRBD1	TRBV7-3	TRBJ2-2	TGTGCCAGCAGCCCCCGACAGGGGATCCCCGGGGAGCTGTTTTTT	CASSPRQGIPGELFF
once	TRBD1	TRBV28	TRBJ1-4	TGTGCCAGCAGTTTAAGGCAGGGGGGAACTAATGAAAAACTGTTTTTT	CASSLRQGGTNEKLFF
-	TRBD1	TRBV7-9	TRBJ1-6	TGTGCCAGCAGTCCCGGGACAGGGGATTCACCCCTCCACTTT	CASSPGTGDSPLHF
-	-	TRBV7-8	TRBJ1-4	TGTGCCAGCAGCTTAGCCGTTCCTGGGCCTCATGGGACTAATGAAAAACTGTTTTTT	CASSLAVPGPHGTNEKLFF
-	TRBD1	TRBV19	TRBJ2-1	TGTGCCAGTAAAGCAGGGGGCATCAACAATGAGCAGTTCTTC	CASKAGGINNEQFF
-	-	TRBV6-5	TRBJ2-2	TGTGCCAGCAGTCGGACAGCTCGGGGCGGGGAGCTGTTTTTT	CASSRTARGGELFF
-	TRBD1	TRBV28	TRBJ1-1	TGTGCCAGCAGTTTGGACAGGCCCCTAAGGGCTGAAGCTTTCTTT	CASSLDRPLRAEAFF
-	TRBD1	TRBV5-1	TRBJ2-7	TGCGCCAGCAGCTACGGACAGGGGGACGACGAGCAGTACTTC	CASSYGQGDDEQYF
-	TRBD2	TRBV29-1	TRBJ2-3	TGCAGCGCTCCAGCGGGGGTAGGGGATACGCAGTATTTT	CSAPAGVGDTQYF
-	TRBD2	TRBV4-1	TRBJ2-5	TGCGCCAGCAGCCACACTAGCGGGGGGCCTCGCCAAGAGACCCAGTACTTC	CASSHTSGGPRQETQYF
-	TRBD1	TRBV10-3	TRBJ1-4	TGTGCCATCAGTGAGTGGGACAGGGTGGAGGAAAAACTGTTTTTT	CAISEWDRVEEKLFF
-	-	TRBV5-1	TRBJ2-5	TGCGCCAGCAGCTTGGGGAGGACCCAAGAGACCCAGTACTTC	CASSLGRTQETQYF
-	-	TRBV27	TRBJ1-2	TGTGCCAGCACCACACCGGGGTCTCCGACGCTAGGCTACACCTTC	CASTTPGSPTLGYTF
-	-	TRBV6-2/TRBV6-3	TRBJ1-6	TGTGCCAGCAGTTACCCACAGGGCAGTTCACCCCTCCACTTT	CASSYPQGSSPLHF
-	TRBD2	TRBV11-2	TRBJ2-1	TGTGCCAGCAGCTTAGGGTTGGGGCTAGCGGTGAGCTCCTACAATGAGCAGTTCTTC	CASSLGLGLAVSSYNEQFF
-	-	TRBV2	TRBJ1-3	TGTGCCAGCATTGGACAGAGCTCTGGAAACACCATATATTTT	CASIGQSSGNTIYF
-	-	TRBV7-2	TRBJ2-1	TGTGCCAGCAGCTTACGGGTTTCCAACAATGAGCAGTTCTTC	CASSLRVSNNEQFF
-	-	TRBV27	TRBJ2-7	TGTGCCAGCAGTTTAATCGGGCGCGGGTCCTACGAGCAGTACTTC	CASSLIGRGSYEQYF
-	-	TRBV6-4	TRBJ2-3	TGTGCCAGCAGCAGGGGGGCCGAGACAGATACGCAGTATTTT	CASSRGAETDTQYF
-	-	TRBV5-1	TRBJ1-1	TGCGCCAGCAGCTTGAACCCGGGACAAGGCACTGAAGCTTTCTTT	CASSLNPGQGTEAFF
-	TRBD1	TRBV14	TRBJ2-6	TGTGCCAGGTCCGGGACAGGGGGTCTTAGGTGCTGTTGTGGGGCCAACGTCCTGACTTTC	CARSGTGGLRCCCGANVLTF
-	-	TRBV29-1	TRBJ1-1	TGCAGCGTTGTAAGGGGTATGAACACTGAAGCTTTCTTT	CSVVRGMNTEAFF
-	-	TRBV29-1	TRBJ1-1	TGCAGCGTTGAAGGCGTCCCTGAAGCTTTCTTT	CSVEGVPEAFF
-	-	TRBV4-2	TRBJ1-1	TGTGCCACCGGGGGGGGCCGGAGCACTGAAGCTTTCTTT	CATGGGRSTEAFF
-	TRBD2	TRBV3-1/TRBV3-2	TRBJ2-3	TGTGCCAGCAGCCTCCGACTAGCGGGGGGCCTCGCAGATACGCAGTATTTT	CASSLRLAGGLADTQYF
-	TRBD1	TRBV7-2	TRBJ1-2	TGTGCCAGCAGCTTAGACCGGACAGGGGGCCGGGGCTACACCTTC	CASSLDRTGGRGYTF
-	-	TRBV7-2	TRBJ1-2	TGTGCCAGCAGCTTAGCTAAAGGGAGCGGCTATGGCTACACCTTC	CASSLAKGSGYGYTF
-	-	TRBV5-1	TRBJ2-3	TGCGCCAGCAGCTTGGACAGGCCTGGCACAGATACGCAGTATTTT	CASSLDRPGTDTQYF
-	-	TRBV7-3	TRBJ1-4	TGTGCCAGCAGCTTAACGGGGGGACCTAATGAAAAACTGTTTTTT	CASSLTGGPNEKLFF
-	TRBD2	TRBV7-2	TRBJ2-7	TGTGCCAGCAGCTTAGGCTCTGAGACTAGCGGTACCTACGAGCAGTACTTC	CASSLGSETSGTYEQYF
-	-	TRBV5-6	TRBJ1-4	TGTGCCAGCAGCTTGGGACAGGCCGGTAATGAAAAACTGTTTTTT	CASSLGQAGNEKLFF
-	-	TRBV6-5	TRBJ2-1	TGTGCCAGCAGTTACAGCGGTGAGCAGTTCTTC	CASSYSGEQFF
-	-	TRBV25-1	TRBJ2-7	TGTGCCAGCAGTGCCCCGGGGTTTTACGAGCAGTACTTC	CASSAPGFYEQYF
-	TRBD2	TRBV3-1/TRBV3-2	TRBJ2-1	TGTGCCAGCAGCTTGGGACTAGGGGGGAGTGAGCAGTTCTTC	CASSLGLGGSEQFF
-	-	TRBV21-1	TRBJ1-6	TGTGCCAGCAGCACTGCGACAGGGACGGATTCACCCCTCCACTTT	CASSTATGTDSPLHF
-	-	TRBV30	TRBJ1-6	TGTGCCTGGAGTCCTGACAGAGTGAGCTCCTATAATTCACCCCTCCACTTT	CAWSPDRVSSYNSPLHF
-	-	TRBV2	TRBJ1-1	TGTGCCAGCAGACGGGGGTTAAACACTGAAGCTTTCTTT	CASRRGLNTEAFF
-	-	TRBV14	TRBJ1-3	TGTGCCAGCAGCCAAGATCGGAGCGTGACCTGGAGGAACACCATATATTTT	CASSQDRSVTWRNTIYF
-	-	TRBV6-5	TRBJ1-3	TGTGCCAGCAGTTACTCTGCGGACTCTGGAAACACCATATATTTT	CASSYSADSGNTIYF
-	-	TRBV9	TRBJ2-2	TGTGCCAGCAGCGGACAGGAGAACACCGGGGAGCTGTTTTTT	CASSGQENTGELFF
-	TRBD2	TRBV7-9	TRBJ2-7	TGTGCCAGCAGCTTAATAGCGGGTCCTTCCTACGAGCAGTACTTC	CASSLIAGPSYEQYF
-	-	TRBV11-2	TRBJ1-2	TGTGCCAGCAGCTTAAGGGGCTCCCATGGCTACACCTTC	CASSLRGSHGYTF
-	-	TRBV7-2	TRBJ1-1	TGTGCCAGCAGCCCATGGGGAGGGGGGGCTGAAGCTTTCTTT	CASSPWGGGAEAFF
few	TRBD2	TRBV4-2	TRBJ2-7	TGTGCCAGCAGCCAAATAGCGGGGGGCCCCGACGAGCAGTACTTC	CASSQIAGGPDEQYF
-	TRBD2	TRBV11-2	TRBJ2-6	TGTGCCAGCAGCTTCCCTAGCGGGGGCACTGGGGCCAACGTCCTGACTTTC	CASSFPSGGTGANVLTF